The rows below give T cell receptor beta chains drawn from one sample of a study of graft-versus-host responses after intestinal transplantation. Some clones are missing from TCRdb's copy, which holds only in-frame ones; the method was immunoSEQ multiplex PCR. This sample has about 39,000 clones, with nearly 90% found just once. Material: PBMCs, obtained 260 to 280 days after transplant. The receptors originated from a human patient who received an intestinal transplant, so some T cells may come from the graft donor. The CDR3 runs from the conserved cysteine through the conserved F or W. A D gene is named only where the DNA matches it firmly. The listing skips clone size in some rows; elsewhere it reads once, few, many or a size class.

CDR3 DNA,CDR3 protein,V gene,clone size,D gene,J gene
TGTGCCAGCAGTCCCACGCCGACAGTTAGCACAGATACGCAGTATTTT,CASSPTPTVSTDTQYF,TRBV2,.,.,TRBJ2-3
TGTGCCAGCAGTTACGGGCGGCTCCCCCAAGAGACCCAGTACTTC,CASSYGRLPQETQYF,TRBV6-6,.,.,TRBJ2-5
TGTGCCAGCAGCTTAGGCCGAGCGGGGACTAGCACAGATACGCAGTATTTT,CASSLGRAGTSTDTQYF,TRBV11-3,.,TRBD2,TRBJ2-3
TGTGCCAGCAGCTTACTAGCGGCCTACGAGCAGTACTTC,CASSLLAAYEQYF,TRBV7-2,.,TRBD2,TRBJ2-7
TGTGCCAGCAGCGGAGATGACAGGACAGCTTTCTTT,CASSGDDRTAFF,TRBV9,once,.,TRBJ1-1
TGTGCCAGCAGCCCAACTAGCGGGGGGGCAGAAACCGGGGAGCTGTTTTTT,CASSPTSGGAETGELFF,TRBV7-6,.,TRBD2,TRBJ2-2
TGCGCCAGCTCACCGGACAGGGGGCAAGAGACCCAGTACTTC,CASSPDRGQETQYF,TRBV5-1,.,TRBD1,TRBJ2-5
TGTGCCTGGAGTGGAGCTCCATACCCACAGGGGGGTGGGAACATTCAGTACTTC,CAWSGAPYPQGGGNIQYF,TRBV30,.,TRBD1,TRBJ2-4
TGCGCCAGCAGCCGCAGTCCCGGGACAGGGTCGGAGGGCTACACCTTC,CASSRSPGTGSEGYTF,TRBV4-1,.,TRBD1,TRBJ1-2
TGCGCCACCCGGACAGGGGTCCAAGAGACCCAGTACTTC,CATRTGVQETQYF,TRBV5-1,once,TRBD1,TRBJ2-5
TGTGCTAGTGGTTTCTCTCAATGGGCTTCCACAGATACGCAGTATTTT,CASGFSQWASTDTQYF,TRBV12-5,.,.,TRBJ2-3
TGTGCCATCAGTGAACTAGCGGGGGCCCTCACCGGCGGGGATACGCAGTATTTT,CAISELAGALTGGDTQYF,TRBV10-3,.,TRBD2,TRBJ2-3
TGTGCCAGCGGACAGGCAAATCAGCCCCAGCATTTT,CASGQANQPQHF,TRBV27,.,TRBD1,TRBJ1-5
TGTGCCAGCAGCTTAGGAACCGGGACAGGGCGATTAAACACCATATATTTT,CASSLGTGTGRLNTIYF,TRBV7-9,.,TRBD1,TRBJ1-3
TGTGCCAGCAGTCTCGGGCATTTCGTGCAGTTCTTC,CASSLGHFVQFF,TRBV11-2,.,.,TRBJ2-1
TGTGCCAGCAGCTTGGCCGGGGCGCACACCGGGGAGCTGTTTTTT,CASSLAGAHTGELFF,TRBV5-4,.,.,TRBJ2-2
TGCGCCAGCAGCTTGGTCCAGGGGAGTGAAAAACTGTTTTTT,CASSLVQGSEKLFF,TRBV5-1,.,.,TRBJ1-4
TGTGCCATCAGGGCGGCTGCTAGCACAGATACGCAGTATTTT,CAIRAAASTDTQYF,TRBV10-3,.,.,TRBJ2-3
TGTGCCAGCAGCTTAGCCCTAGCGGTTAACACCGGGGAGCTGTTTTTT,CASSLALAVNTGELFF,TRBV7-8,.,TRBD2,TRBJ2-2
TGTGCCATCAGTGACGGGGAGCAGTACTTC,CAISDGEQYF,TRBV10-3,.,.,TRBJ2-7
TGCAGCGTCTCGACAGTCCTGGGTTCCTTTGGCTACACCTTC,CSVSTVLGSFGYTF,TRBV29-1,few,.,TRBJ1-2
TGCGCCAGCAGCCCTGTAGGGAGCTCCTACGAGCAGTACTTC,CASSPVGSSYEQYF,TRBV5-1,.,.,TRBJ2-7
TGCGCCAGCAGCCCGACTCAGGGTAACGAGCAGTACTTC,CASSPTQGNEQYF,TRBV4-1,.,.,TRBJ2-7
TGTGCCAGCAGCACTCACCCGACAGGGACCCTTTACAATGAGCAGTTCTTC,CASSTHPTGTLYNEQFF,TRBV11-2,.,TRBD1,TRBJ2-1
TGTGCCAGCTCACCCTCAGGCCCTCATCAGCCCCAGCATTTT,CASSPSGPHQPQHF,TRBV18,.,.,TRBJ1-5
TGCAGTGCCGGGTCTAACTATGGCTACACCTTC,CSAGSNYGYTF,TRBV20-1,.,.,TRBJ1-2
TGTGCCAGCTCAGTCGGTTGGTGGCAGCTAGATAACTATGGCTACACCTTC,CASSVGWWQLDNYGYTF,TRBV18,.,.,TRBJ1-2
TGTGCCAGCAGCCCTCCCCCGGGAACGCAGTATTTT,CASSPPPGTQYF,TRBV7-3,.,.,TRBJ2-3
TGCAGTGCTAGCCGAACAGGCCGCCAGCATTTT,CSASRTGRQHF,TRBV20-1,once,.,TRBJ1-5
TGTGCCAGCAGCAGGCCGGGACAGGGAAACACCATATATTTT,CASSRPGQGNTIYF,TRBV5-6,.,TRBD1,TRBJ1-3
TGTGCCAGCAGACCGGGACAGGGACTTTACGAGCAGTACTTC,CASRPGQGLYEQYF,TRBV11-3,.,TRBD1,TRBJ2-7
TGCGCCAGCAGCTTGGGGGGTGGTGCGAACACTGAAGCTTTCTTT,CASSLGGGANTEAFF,TRBV5-1,few,.,TRBJ1-1
TGTGCCAGCAGCGTTCAGGGAATTGAAAAACTGTTTTTT,CASSVQGIEKLFF,TRBV5-4,.,.,TRBJ1-4
TGCGCCAGCAGCCAGTTACTAGCGAGTCCTACGAAGCAGTACTTC,CASSQLLASPTKQYF,TRBV4-1,.,TRBD2,TRBJ2-7
TGCGCCAGCAGCACCCCAACGACGGAGGGAGCTTTCTTT,CASSTPTTEGAFF,TRBV4-1,.,.,TRBJ1-1
TGTGCCAGCAGCTTGGCTGGGGTGAACACTGAAGCTTTCTTT,CASSLAGVNTEAFF,TRBV7-9,.,.,TRBJ1-1
TGCGCCAGCAGCCAAGGGACAGGGCAACGCTACGAGCAGTACTTC,CASSQGTGQRYEQYF,TRBV4-1,.,TRBD1,TRBJ2-7
TGTGCCAGCAGCCACCGGGGCCTACGGGCTTTCTTT,CASSHRGLRAFF,TRBV7-9,.,.,TRBJ1-1
TGTGCCAGCAGCTTACGAAGGGGTAACACAGATACGCAGTATTTT,CASSLRRGNTDTQYF,TRBV7-9,once,.,TRBJ2-3
TGCGCCAGCAGCTCTTACACCGGTAATGAAAAACTGTTTTTT,CASSSYTGNEKLFF,TRBV5-1,.,.,TRBJ1-4
TGTGCCAGCATCGGGACTAGCTTCCATGAGCAGTTCTTC,CASIGTSFHEQFF,TRBV6-6,.,TRBD2,TRBJ2-1
TGTGCCATCAGTGAGTCGATGAGCACAGATACGCAGTATTTT,CAISESMSTDTQYF,TRBV10-3,.,.,TRBJ2-3
TGTGCCAGCAGTTACTCGACTACGAGGGATTCACCCCTCCACTTT,CASSYSTTRDSPLHF,TRBV6-6,.,.,TRBJ1-6
TGCGCCAGCATCCCCGATGGGCACACTGAAGCTTTCTTT,CASIPDGHTEAFF,TRBV10-2,few,.,TRBJ1-1
TGTGCCAGCAGCCACAGTAAGACGGGGGGACCCACAGATACGCAGTATTTT,CASSHSKTGGPTDTQYF,TRBV14,.,TRBD2,TRBJ2-3
TGTGCCAGCAGCTCCCAGGGGGGGAATCAGCCCCAGCATTTT,CASSSQGGNQPQHF,TRBV7-9,.,TRBD1,TRBJ1-5
TGTGCCAGCAAGTACTACGAGCAGTACTTC,CASKYYEQYF,TRBV2,.,.,TRBJ2-7